This T cell receptor (beta chain) was captured by sequencing in a study of beta chain features in type 1 diabetes. Based on CD45RO/CCR7/CD25/CD127/CD95/CD27, CD4+ regulatory, stem cell-like memory, naive and central memory cells were sorted. This clone was seen many times. Its antigen is not known. The germline gives CDR1 SGHTA, CDR2 FQGNSA. The CDR3 length is 13 residues. V was clipped by 5 bases and J by 3 bases, with 10 bases between them. Every isolated RNA sample was fully reverse transcribed, so sequencing captured expressed TCRB transcripts. Measured with immunoSEQ multiplex PCR; TCRdb has only the in-frame clones, and not every one. The repertoire holds about 210,000 clones, with roughly 11% as singletons. Overall study findings and caveats: It was among patients, rather than healthy donors, that naive, central memory and Treg TCRB repertoires appeared more similar.

The sequence came from a man younger than 35 in good health. The material sequenced was central memory CD4+ T cells from blood. V and J are TRBV7-2 and TRBJ2-5; no reliable D call. CDR3 nucleotides: TGTGCCAGCAGCCGGACCACCGAAGAGACCCAGTACTTC. The encoded protein is CASSRTTEETQYF.